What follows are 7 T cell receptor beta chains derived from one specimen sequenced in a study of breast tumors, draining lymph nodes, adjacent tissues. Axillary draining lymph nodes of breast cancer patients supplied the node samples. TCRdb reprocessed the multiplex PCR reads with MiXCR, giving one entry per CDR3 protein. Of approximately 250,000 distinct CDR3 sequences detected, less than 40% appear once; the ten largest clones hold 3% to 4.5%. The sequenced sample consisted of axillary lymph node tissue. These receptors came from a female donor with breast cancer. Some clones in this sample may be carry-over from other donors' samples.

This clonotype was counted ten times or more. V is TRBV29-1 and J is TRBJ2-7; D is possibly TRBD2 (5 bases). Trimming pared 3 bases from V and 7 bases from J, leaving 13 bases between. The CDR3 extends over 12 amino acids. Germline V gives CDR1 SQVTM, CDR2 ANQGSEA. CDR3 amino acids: CSVDAGLREQYF. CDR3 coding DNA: TGCAGCGTTGATGCGGGTCTCCGGGAGCAGTACTTC.

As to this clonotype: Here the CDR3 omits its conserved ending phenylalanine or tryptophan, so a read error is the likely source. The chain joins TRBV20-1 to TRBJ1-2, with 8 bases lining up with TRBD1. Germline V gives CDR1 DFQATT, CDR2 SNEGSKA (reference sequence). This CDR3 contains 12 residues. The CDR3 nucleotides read TGCAGTGCTGTACAGGGGGACTATAGCTACACCCTC. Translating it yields CSAVQGDYSYTL.

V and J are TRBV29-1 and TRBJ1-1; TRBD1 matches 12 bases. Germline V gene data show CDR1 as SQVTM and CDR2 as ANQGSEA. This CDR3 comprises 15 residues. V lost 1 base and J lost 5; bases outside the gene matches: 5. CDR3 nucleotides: TGCAGCGTTGAAGGGGACAGGGGGCTGTGGACTGAAGCTTTCTTT. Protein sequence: CSVEGDRGLWTEAFF.

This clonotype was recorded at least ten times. CDR3 coding DNA: TGCGCCAGCAGCATCCCTGATAGCACAGATACGCAGTATTTT. Protein: CASSIPDSTDTQYF. The chain combines TRBV5-1 with TRBJ2-3; D is unresolved. V gave up 4 bases and J gave up 0 bases, with 9 bases separating them. The CDR3 totals 14 residues. Germline V CDR1 and CDR2: SGHRS, YFSETQ.

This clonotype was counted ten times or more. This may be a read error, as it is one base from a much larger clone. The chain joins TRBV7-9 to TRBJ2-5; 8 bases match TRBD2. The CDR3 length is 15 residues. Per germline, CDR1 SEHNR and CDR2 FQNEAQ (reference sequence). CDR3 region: CASSSRTGGRETQHF. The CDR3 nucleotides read TGTGCCAGCAGCTCCCGGACGGGGGGGCGAGAGACCCAGCACTTC.

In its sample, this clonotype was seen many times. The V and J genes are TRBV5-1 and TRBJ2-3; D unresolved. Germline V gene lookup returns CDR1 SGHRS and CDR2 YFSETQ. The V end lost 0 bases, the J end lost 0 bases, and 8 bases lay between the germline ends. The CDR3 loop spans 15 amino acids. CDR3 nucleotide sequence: TGCGCCAGCAGCTTGGCCCCTGCTAGCACAGATACGCAGTATTTT. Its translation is CASSLAPASTDTQYF.

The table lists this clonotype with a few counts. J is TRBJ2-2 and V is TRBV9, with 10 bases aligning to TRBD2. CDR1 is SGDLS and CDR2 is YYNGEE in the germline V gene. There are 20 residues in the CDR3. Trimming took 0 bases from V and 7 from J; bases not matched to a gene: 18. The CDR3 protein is CASSVEDFGGTSAYSGELFF. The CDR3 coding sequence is TGTGCCAGCAGCGTAGAGGACTTTGGGGGGACTAGCGCGTATAGCGGGGAGCTGTTTTTT.